The clone carrying this T cell receptor (beta chain) has at least ten counts. What it binds is unknown. TCRdb redid the calling of the 5' RACE reads with MiXCR, one entry per CDR3 protein. The repertoire includes 150,000 or so distinct CDR3 sequences, 3% to 4.5% of them detected once, and 7.5% to 8.5% sits in the top ten. These data are taken from a study of identical twins. Study outcomes and limitations: Out-of-frame alpha sequences shared by twins were enriched for low generation probability.

Sequencing was carried out using memory T cells sorted from blood. This receptor was identified in a young man in good health.

CDR3 DNA: TGCAGCGTCACAGGGTTTGCACCTTCAGCAGATACGCAGTATTTT. Translating gives CSVTGFAPSADTQYF. The chain has TRBV29-1 and TRBJ2-3, with D perhaps matching TRBD1 (6 bases). The CDR3 contains 15 residues. Trimming stripped 6 bases from V and 4 bases from J, with 20 bases between. Germline loops: CDR1 SQVTM, CDR2 ANQGSEA.